The clone carrying this T cell receptor beta chain has a count of ten or more. Its specificity is not known. MiXCR was run by TCRdb on the reads, yielding one entry per CDR3 protein. Of some 99,000 distinct CDR3 sequences listed, about 30% are singletons. This record belongs to a study of T cell repertoires in cytomegalovirus infection. Study-level findings and limits: Pooled public TCR beta family frequency picked out CMV carriers with the relevant HLA. Ex vivo, HLA-C-restricted CMV-specific TCR beta clonotypes prevailed over the rest of the response.

The ends were cut back, 10 bases at V and 8 bases at J, with 21 bases in the middle. This CDR3 comprises 14 residues. This clonotype was sampled from a human donor in good health (CMV status not recorded). Some clones in this sample may be carry-over from other donors' samples. The sequenced sample was CD8+ T cells from cultured PBMCs, obtained from culture after CMV antigen stimulation. This chain links TRBV12-3 or TRBV12-4 with TRBJ2-1; no definite D call. The CDR3 DNA reads TGTGCCACCGCCGTAGTAGCCCAATCACATGAGCAGTTCTTC. Translating it yields CATAVVAQSHEQFF.